This passage covers 6 T cell receptor beta chains from one sample sequenced in a study of blood T cell repertoires in COVID-19. The data were produced by immunoSEQ multiplex PCR, yet TCRdb's version contains in-frame clones alone and is incomplete. The sample yields 150,000 to 200,000 clones, around 87% seen once. The specimen sequenced was peripheral blood. These receptors came from a woman over 75 with COVID-19, enrolled during active disease.

In its sample, this clone was seen many times. The chain recombines TRBV6-4 with TRBJ2-3; TRBD2 matches at 10 bases. V trimming: 0 bases; J trimming: 4 bases; junction bases outside the gene matches: 1. CDR1 is MRHNA, CDR2 SNTAGT, per germline. The CDR3 runs 15 residues. CDR3 sequence (DNA): TGTGCCAGCAGTGACTCCAGCGGGAGGGCAGATACGCAGTATTTT. It translates to CASSDSSGRADTQYF.

J is TRBJ2-1 and V is TRBV6-4; maybe TRBD2 (5 bases). This CDR3 has 16 amino acids. Between the trimmed V and J ends, which lost 2 bases and 0 bases, there was a span of 11 bases. Germline V gives CDR1 MRHNA, CDR2 SNTAGT. CDR3 sequence (DNA): TGTGCCAGCAGTGACAGGGCGGGCCGCTCCTACAATGAGCAGTTCTTC. Protein sequence: CASSDRAGRSYNEQFF.

The chain employs TRBV6-1 and TRBJ1-5; TRBD1 matches 7 bases. The CDR3 runs 14 residues. With 7 bases clipped from V and 12 bases from J, the junction kept 15 bases outside the gene matches. Germline V gives CDR1 MNHNS, CDR2 SASEGT. The CDR3 DNA sequence: TGTGCCAGCACTTACGACAGGGTCTCATCAGGCCAGCATTTT. It codes for CASTYDRVSSGQHF.

This clone has only one observation. The J gene is TRBJ2-1, the V gene TRBV10-3, with 10 positions matching TRBD1. Germline V gene data show CDR1 as ENHRY and CDR2 as SYGVKD. This CDR3 is built from 15 residues. J lost 3 bases, V lost 2 bases, and 1 base had no gene match. The CDR3 protein is CAISEGQGGYNEQFF. CDR3 DNA sequence: TGTGCCATCAGTGAGGGACAGGGGGGCTACAATGAGCAGTTCTTC.

This rearrangement joins TRBV5-1 to TRBJ2-1, with 14 bases identical to TRBD2. CDR1 is SGHRS and CDR2 is YFSETQ in the germline V gene. V was clipped by 3 bases and J by 6 bases; unmatched bases: 5. The CDR3 is 16 residues long. This CDR3 reads CASSSRTSGGLNEQFF. The CDR3 DNA is TGCGCCAGCAGCTCCCGGACTAGCGGGGGGCTCAATGAGCAGTTCTTC.

The chain carries TRBV3-1 (or the pseudogene TRBV3-2) and TRBJ2-3; D not resolved. CDR3 length: 12 amino acids. Germline CDR1 reads LGHDT; CDR2 reads YNNKEL (reference sequence). Trimming took off 8 bases at V and 0 bases at J, with 6 bases between the two ends. CDR3 coding DNA: TGTGCCAGCTCTACTAGCACAGATACGCAGTATTTT. Translated: CASSTSTDTQYF.